Listed below are T cell receptor beta chains from one sample, sequenced in a study of T cells in localized non-small cell lung cancer. TCRdb's table, derived via immunoSEQ multiplex PCR, lists solely in-frame clones and lacks some. The sample comprises roughly 15,000 clones, around 89% of which are singletons, and about 30% rests with the top ten. The sample consisted of peripheral blood, taken before any cancer treatment. These receptors were obtained from a female donor older than 55 with stage III squamous cell lung carcinoma. CDR3s include the opening cysteine and the closing phenylalanine or tryptophan. D genes are given only for firm matches. Size is stated for part of the rows, as once, few or many counts, or as a class when the clone is expanded.

J gene: TRBJ2-7
clone size: few
V gene: TRBV10-3
D gene: -
CDR3 DNA: TGTGCCATCAGGTCGCTAGTCGACGAGCAGTACTTC
CDR3 protein: CAIRSLVDEQYF

J gene: TRBJ2-4
clone size: -
V gene: TRBV20-1
D gene: TRBD1
CDR3 DNA: TGCAGTGCTCGACAGGGGAACATTCAGTACTTC
CDR3 protein: CSARQGNIQYF

J gene: TRBJ1-1
clone size: -
V gene: TRBV6-1
D gene: -
CDR3 DNA: TGTGCCAGCAGTCTGGGCACTGCAGCTTTCTTT
CDR3 protein: CASSLGTAAFF

J gene: TRBJ2-3
clone size: few
V gene: TRBV4-2
D gene: -
CDR3 DNA: TGTGCCAGCAGCCCTGGGGAGTGGTCGACAGATACGCAGTATTTT
CDR3 protein: CASSPGEWSTDTQYF

J gene: TRBJ2-7
clone size: -
V gene: TRBV6-5
D gene: -
CDR3 DNA: TGTGCCAGCAGTTACGATATAGGGAGTGGCACCTACGAGCAGTACTTC
CDR3 protein: CASSYDIGSGTYEQYF

J gene: TRBJ2-1
clone size: -
V gene: TRBV6-5
D gene: -
CDR3 DNA: TGTGCCAGCAGCGCACGCGGCAATGAGCAGTTCTTC
CDR3 protein: CASSARGNEQFF

J gene: TRBJ2-2
clone size: once
V gene: TRBV9
D gene: -
CDR3 DNA: TGTGCCAGCAGCGGCCAGCAGAGCACCGGGGAGCTGTTTTTT
CDR3 protein: CASSGQQSTGELFF

J gene: TRBJ2-1
clone size: -
V gene: TRBV6-1
D gene: -
CDR3 DNA: TGTGCCAGCAGTGAACCTCCCGACAGGCCGAATGAGCAGTTCTTC
CDR3 protein: CASSEPPDRPNEQFF

J gene: TRBJ2-3
clone size: -
V gene: TRBV18
D gene: -
CDR3 DNA: TGTGCCAGCTCCCCCGGGGAGGTTAGAGATACGCAGTATTTT
CDR3 protein: CASSPGEVRDTQYF

J gene: TRBJ1-2
clone size: -
V gene: TRBV6-5
D gene: -
CDR3 DNA: TGTGCCAGCAGTTACTCGGGACTCCAATTAGAAACAGGCTACACCTTC
CDR3 protein: CASSYSGLQLETGYTF

J gene: TRBJ2-7
clone size: -
V gene: TRBV19
D gene: -
CDR3 DNA: TGTGCCAGTAGTAGGGAAACGAGCAGTCCCAAAATGTTC
CDR3 protein: CASSRETSSPKMF

J gene: TRBJ1-5
clone size: -
V gene: TRBV27
D gene: -
CDR3 DNA: TGTGCCAGCAGTTTAATGGGTGCCCAGCCCCAGCATTTT
CDR3 protein: CASSLMGAQPQHF

J gene: TRBJ2-7
clone size: -
V gene: TRBV28
D gene: -
CDR3 DNA: TGTGCCAGCAGTTTGGTGCACCCGGATCCCTACGAGCAGTACTTC
CDR3 protein: CASSLVHPDPYEQYF

J gene: TRBJ2-2
clone size: once
V gene: TRBV7-6
D gene: -
CDR3 DNA: TGTGCCAGCAGCTTAGAGGTGGGGACCGGGGAGCTGTTTTTT
CDR3 protein: CASSLEVGTGELFF

J gene: TRBJ2-7
clone size: -
V gene: TRBV6-5
D gene: -
CDR3 DNA: TGTGCCAGCAGTTACACCGGGGGCTACGAGCAGTACTTC
CDR3 protein: CASSYTGGYEQYF

J gene: TRBJ1-1
clone size: -
V gene: TRBV6-1
D gene: TRBD1
CDR3 DNA: TGTGCCAGCAGGGGACAGGGTAGGTCCAACACTGAAGCTTTCTTT
CDR3 protein: CASRGQGRSNTEAFF